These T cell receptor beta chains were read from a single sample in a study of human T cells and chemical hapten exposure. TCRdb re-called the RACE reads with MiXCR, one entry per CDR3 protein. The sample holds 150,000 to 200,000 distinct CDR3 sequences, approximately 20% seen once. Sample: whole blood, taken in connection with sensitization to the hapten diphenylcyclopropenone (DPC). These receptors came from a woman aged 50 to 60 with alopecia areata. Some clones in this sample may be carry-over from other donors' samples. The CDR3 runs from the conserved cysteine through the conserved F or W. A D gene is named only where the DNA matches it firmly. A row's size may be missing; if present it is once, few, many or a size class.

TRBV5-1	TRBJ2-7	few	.	TGCGCCAGCAGCTTGGGACAGGCCGTCTACGAGCAGTACTTC	CASSLGQAVYEQYF
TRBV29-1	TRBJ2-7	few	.	TGCAGCGTTCGGTCCTACGAGCAGTACTTC	CSVRSYEQYF
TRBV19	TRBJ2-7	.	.	TGTGCCAGTAGTACAGACCGGGACAACGAGCAGTACTTC	CASSTDRDNEQYF
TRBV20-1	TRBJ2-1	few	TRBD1	TGCAGAGCACAGGGGGCGAAAGCAGACGAGCAGTTCTTC	CRAQGAKADEQFF
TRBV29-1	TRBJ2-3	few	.	TGCAGCGTTGATCACGGCCCGGGAGGCACAGATACGCAGTATTTT	CSVDHGPGGTDTQYF
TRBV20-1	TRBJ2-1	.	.	TGCAGTGCCTCCAGAGCGGGTCCGAACAATGAGCAGTTCTTC	CSASRAGPNNEQFF
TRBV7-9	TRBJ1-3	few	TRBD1	TGTGCCAGCAGCTCCTCAGGGGGCTCTGGAAACACCATATATTTT	CASSSSGGSGNTIYF
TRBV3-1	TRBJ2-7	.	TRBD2	TGTGCCAGCAGCCAAGATTTACTAGCGGGGAGAGAGCAGTACTTC	CASSQDLLAGREQYF
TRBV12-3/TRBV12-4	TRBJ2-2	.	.	TGTGCCAGCAGTTTAAAAGTCGAGTTCGCGAACACCGGGGAGCTGTTTTTT	CASSLKVEFANTGELFF
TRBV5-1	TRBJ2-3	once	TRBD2	TGCGCCAGCAGCTCTGGACTAGCGGGAGGGCCTGGAGATACGCAGTATTTT	CASSSGLAGGPGDTQYF
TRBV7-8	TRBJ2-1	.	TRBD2	TGTGCCAGCAGCTTATATACGGGAGGGTCGAATGAGCAGTTCTTC	CASSLYTGGSNEQFF
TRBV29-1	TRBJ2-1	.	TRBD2	TGCAGCGTCGCAGGGACTAGCGGGAGCTACAATGAGCAGTTCTTC	CSVAGTSGSYNEQFF
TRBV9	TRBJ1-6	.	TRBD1	TGTGCCAGCAGTGAGACAGGGGACTATAATTCACCCCTCCACTTT	CASSETGDYNSPLHF
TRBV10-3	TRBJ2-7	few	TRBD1	TGTGCCATCAGTGAGTCCGCCCCAGGACAGGGAACCTACGAGCAGTACTTC	CAISESAPGQGTYEQYF
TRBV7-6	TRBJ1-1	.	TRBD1	TGTGCCAGCAGCTTAGCCAGCGGGGGGGACAGGGGACGGGACACTGAAGCTTTCTTT	CASSLASGGDRGRDTEAFF
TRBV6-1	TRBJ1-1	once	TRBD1	TGTGCCAGCAGTGTGGACAGGGAGAGCACTGAAGCTTTCTTT	CASSVDRESTEAFF
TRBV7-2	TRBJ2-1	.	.	TGTGCCAGCAGCTTATCCCAGAAAACCTACAATGAGCAGTTCTTC	CASSLSQKTYNEQFF
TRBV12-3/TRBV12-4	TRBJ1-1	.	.	TGTGCCAGCAGTTTAGGGGCTTCGGGAACTGAAGCTTTCTTT	CASSLGASGTEAFF
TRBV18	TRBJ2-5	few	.	TGTGCCAGCTCACAGGCAGGATCCCAAGAGACCCAGTACTTC	CASSQAGSQETQYF
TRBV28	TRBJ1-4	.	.	TGTGCCAGCAGTTCCCCACAGGGTGCAACTAATGAAAAACTGTTTTTT	CASSSPQGATNEKLFF
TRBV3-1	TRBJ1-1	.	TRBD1	TGTGCCAGCAGCCAGCGGACAGGTTGGGAAGGCACTGAAGCTTTCTTT	CASSQRTGWEGTEAFF
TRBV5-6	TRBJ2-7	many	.	TGTGCCAGCAGCTTGGGGCGCACAAGACCCTACGAGCAGTACTTC	CASSLGRTRPYEQYF
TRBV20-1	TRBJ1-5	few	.	TGCAGTGCTCCCCAGGGCCCTTCAAATCAGCCCCAGCATTTT	CSAPQGPSNQPQHF
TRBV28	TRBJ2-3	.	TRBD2	TGTGCCAGCAGTTTAGCGGGAGAGTACACAGATACGCAGTATTTT	CASSLAGEYTDTQYF
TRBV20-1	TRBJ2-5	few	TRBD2	TGCAGTGCCCAGGCTCTAGCGGGAGACGAGACCCAGTACTTC	CSAQALAGDETQYF
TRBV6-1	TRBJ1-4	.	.	TGTGCCAGCAGTGAATTCCAGGAGAGAAGTGAAAAACTGTTTTTT	CASSEFQERSEKLFF
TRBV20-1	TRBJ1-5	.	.	TGCAGTGCCGCCCTCTCTACAGGGACTAATCAGCCCCAGCATTTT	CSAALSTGTNQPQHF
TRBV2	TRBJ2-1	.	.	TGTGCCAGCAGTGATTTAGGGGCGGTCGCGGGCAATGAGCAGTTCTTC	CASSDLGAVAGNEQFF
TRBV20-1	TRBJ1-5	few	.	TGCAGTGCTAGCCGGCACAATCAGCCCCAGCATTTT	CSASRHNQPQHF
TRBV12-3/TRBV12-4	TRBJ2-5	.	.	TGTGCCAGCAGCCAAGCAGGGTTTGAGGGGGATGAGACCCAGTACTTC	CASSQAGFEGDETQYF
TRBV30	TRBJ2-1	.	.	TGTGCCTGGAGCGCCGTTTTTATTAGCGCGGGGCCGGGTGAGCAGTTCTTC	CAWSAVFISAGPGEQFF
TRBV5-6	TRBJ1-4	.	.	TGTGCCAGCAGCTTGGCAGGGGAAACCCCAGAAAAACTGTTTTTT	CASSLAGETPEKLFF